What follows are 19 T cell receptor beta chains derived from one specimen sequenced in a study of CXCR3-negative and CXCR3-positive naive CD8 T cells. cDNA libraries for TRB were generated by 5' RACE incorporating UMI labels. Using the 5' RACE reads, TCRdb records one entry per CDR3 protein without DNA. This listing includes 90,000 to 95,000 distinct CDR3 sequences. Sequenced: naive CXCR3- CD8+ T cells from blood. Documented subset: CD45RO-CCR7+CD27+CD95- naive CD8+ T cells lacking CXCR3 (TNR3-). The receptors derive from a human donor in good health. Some clones in this sample may be carry-over from other donors' samples.

The chain carries TRBV7-9 and TRBJ2-7; TCRdb selects TRBD1, and the lack of DNA leaves this call unchecked. Germline V gene data show CDR1 as SEHNR and CDR2 as FQNEAQ (reference sequence). The CDR3 length is 13 residues. This CDR3 is CASSQGGISEQYF.

The chain carries TRBV29-1 and TRBJ2-7. The germline V gene has CDR1 SQVTM and CDR2 ANQGSEA. This CDR3 comprises 13 residues. The CDR3 loop is CSVHDRGSDEQYF.

V usage is TRBV5-4 and J usage is TRBJ2-3; TCRdb designates TRBD2, a call that cannot be tested without DNA. Germline CDR1 and CDR2: SGHNT and YYREEE (reference sequence). The CDR3 has 15 amino acids. The CDR3 loop reads CASSLGLAGPDTQYF.

The chain combines TRBV13 with TRBJ2-7; TCRdb lists TRBD1, though no DNA is available to test this call. Germline CDR1 is PRHDT and CDR2 is FYEKMQ (reference sequence). This CDR3 has 15 residues. The CDR3: CASSLGLGGGYEQYF.

The chain employs TRBV29-1 and TRBJ1-2; TCRdb's assignment of TRBD1 cannot be checked, as there is no DNA. CDR3 length: 11 residues. Germline CDR1 is SQVTM and CDR2 is ANQGSEA. The CDR3 spells CSHTGNYGYTF. The whole variable domain, remainder taken from reference TRBV29-1 and TRBJ1-2, is SAVISQKPSRDICQRGTSLTIQCQVDSQVTMMFWYRQQPGQSLTLIATANQGSEATYESGFVIDKFPISRPNLTFSTLTVSNMSPEDSSIYLCSHTGNYGYTFGSGTRLTVV.

The rearrangement joins TRBV4-1 to TRBJ2-1. Germline V gene sequence: CDR1 MGHRA, CDR2 YSYEKL. This CDR3 is 13 amino acids long. The chain's CDR3 is CASSQDLSNEQFF.

The V gene is TRBV4-3, the J gene TRBJ1-5. This CDR3 is built from 13 residues. Germline V gene lookup returns CDR1 LGHNA and CDR2 YSLEER. The CDR3 sequence: CASSQVVEGPQHF.

The genes are TRBV5-4 and TRBJ1-1. The CDR3 covers 17 residues. CDR1 SGHNT and CDR2 YYREEE come from the germline V gene (reference sequence). The CDR3 loop is CASSLEGRPLFSPEAFF.

V and J are TRBV12-3 or TRBV12-4 and TRBJ2-1; TCRdb indicates TRBD1, and absent DNA this call remains unverified. The CDR3 has 14 amino acids. CDR3 loop: CASSSGHSPGEQFF.

The V call is TRBV20-1, the J call TRBJ2-1; without DNA, the TCRdb call of TRBD2 cannot be checked. Germline V CDR1 and CDR2: DFQATT, SNEGSKA (reference sequence). The length of the CDR3 is 14 residues. CDR3 region: CSASGTSGYNEQFF.

The V gene is TRBV7-9, the J gene TRBJ2-1. Germline lookup yields CDR1 SEHNR and CDR2 FQNEAQ (reference sequence). CDR3 size: 13 residues. The CDR3 loop reads CASSPTDYNEQFF.

The chain uses TRBV12-3 or TRBV12-4 and TRBJ2-7; the TCRdb D gene call, TRBD2, has no DNA to confirm it. The CDR3 has 15 residues. CDR3 amino acids: CASSLSFGRDYEQYF.

The chain carries TRBV14 and TRBJ2-3; there is no DNA to check the TCRdb D call of TRBD2. The CDR3 is 15 amino acids. The germline gives CDR1 SGHDN, CDR2 FVKESK. CDR3 sequence: CASSLVEKAGDTQYF.

The chain links TRBV4-3 to TRBJ1-1. Germline V gene sequence: CDR1 LGHNA, CDR2 YSLEER. The CDR3 contains 17 residues. CDR3 region: CASSQDKEGRTNTEAFF.

V is TRBV29-1 and J is TRBJ2-1; TCRdb picks TRBD2, but there is no DNA to check that call. The CDR3 extends over 13 amino acids. In germline, CDR1 is SQVTM, CDR2 ANQGSEA. CDR3 region: CSPGLAGNNEQFF.

This chain links TRBV28 with TRBJ2-1; the D call from TCRdb, TRBD2, cannot be confirmed without DNA. The CDR3 extends over 14 amino acids. The V gene's germline CDR1 is MDHEN and CDR2 SYDVKM. CDR3 protein: CASSLLWSYDEQFF.

CDR3 sequence: CASSVGQGRGYEQYF. V gene TRBV7-9 combines with J gene TRBJ2-7; no DNA is available, so the TRBD1 call from TCRdb remains unchecked. Germline V lookup: CDR1 SEHNR, CDR2 FQNEAQ (reference sequence). This CDR3 has 15 residues.

V usage is TRBV10-1 and J usage is TRBJ1-6. Germline CDR1 WNHNN, CDR2 SYGVQD (reference sequence). The CDR3 is 15 residues long. CDR3 protein: CASRLRSSYNSPLHF.

J is TRBJ1-5 and V is TRBV7-3; TCRdb designates TRBD1, a call that cannot be tested without DNA. Germline loops: CDR1 SGHTA, CDR2 FQGTGA. The CDR3 runs 16 residues. CDR3: CASSYLRDKFDQPQHF.